The 8 T cell receptor beta chains below all came from one sample that was sequenced in a study of post-analysis software for immune sequencing data. Findings and caveats of the study: Patients carried roughly 5 TRBV segments more frequently than controls did, and TRBV5-6, TRBV5-1 and TRBV20-1 were among them.

Included in the TCR beta cDNA libraries were unique molecular identifiers. Via MiXCR, TCRdb re-called the PCR reads, giving one row per CDR3 protein. The profile shows roughly 580,000 distinct CDR3 sequences, about 40% of them singletons. Their recognized antigens are unknown. Sequences were obtained from blood. The receptors stem from a girl aged 10 to 17 with multiple sclerosis.

V usage is TRBV9 and J usage is TRBJ2-5; no firm D call. TRBJ2-7 matches the DNA end more closely, so the J call is doubtful. The CDR3 runs 14 residues. The germline gives CDR1 SGDLS, CDR2 YYNGEE. The CDR3 bases are TGTGCCAGCAGCGGAGCTCTAACCCCCGACGAGCAGTACTTC. It specifies CASSGALTPDEQYF.

V is TRBV29-1 and J is TRBJ1-5, with D tentatively TRBD1 (5 bases). Germline CDR1 SQVTM, CDR2 ANQGSEA. V was cut by 7 bases and J by 1 base, with 14 bases left in between. The CDR3 spans 14 residues. CDR3 region: CSAKGVASNQPQHF. The CDR3 nucleotides read TGCAGCGCCAAAGGGGTGGCGAGCAATCAGCCCCAGCATTTT. The full variable domain, rest sourced from reference TRBV29-1 and TRBJ1-5, is SAVISQKPSRDICQRGTSLTIQCQVDSQVTMMFWYRQQPGQSLTLIATANQGSEATYESGFVIDKFPISRPNLTFSTLTVSNMSPEDSSIYLCSAKGVASNQPQHFGDGTRLSIL.

The V call is TRBV10-3, the J call TRBJ1-2; D perhaps matches TRBD1 (5 bases). This CDR3 is 14 amino acids long. The V gene lost 4 bases and the J gene lost 2 bases, with 11 bases spanning the gap. Germline assignment: CDR1 ENHRY and CDR2 SYGVKD. The CDR3 here is CAISGPGLNYGYTF. The CDR3 DNA reads TGTGCCATCAGTGGGCCGGGACTGAACTATGGCTACACCTTC.

The chain links TRBV12-3 or TRBV12-4 to TRBJ2-1; D unclear. V shed 5 bases and J shed 4 bases, with 12 bases lying between them. The CDR3 covers 14 residues. CDR3 DNA sequence: TGTGCCAGCAGTCAAGCTTCTGGATACAATGAGCAGTTCTTC. This translates into CASSQASGYNEQFF.

This clonotype came up a few times. V and J are TRBV29-1 and TRBJ2-3, with 8 bases aligning to TRBD1. J lost 2 bases, V lost 0 bases, and 7 bases had no gene match. Germline V gene lookup returns CDR1 SQVTM and CDR2 ANQGSEA. The CDR3 runs 16 residues. This CDR3 is CSVEDTTGGTTDTQYF. CDR3 DNA: TGCAGCGTTGAAGATACCACAGGGGGGACCACAGATACGCAGTATTTT.

The V and J genes are TRBV7-9 and TRBJ1-6; 10 bases map to TRBD1. Trimming at V came to 4 bases and at J to 9 bases, leaving 6 bases not matched to a gene. CDR3 length equals 15 residues. Germline CDR1 SEHNR, CDR2 FQNEAQ (reference sequence). The CDR3 DNA reads as TGTGCCAGCAGCTATTTCCGGGACAGGGGTTCACCCCTCCACTTT. This gives the protein CASSYFRDRGSPLHF.

The rearrangement links TRBV11-3 to TRBJ2-5; possibly TRBD2 for D (5 bases). The germline V and J ends were trimmed by 5 bases and 5 bases, with 21 bases remaining between them. The CDR3 extends over 16 amino acids. From germline, CDR1 is SGHNT and CDR2 YENEEA. CDR3 amino acids: CASSPNRETFGETQYF. The CDR3 DNA reads TGTGCCAGCAGCCCGAACCGGGAAACCTTCGGGGAGACCCAGTACTTC.

J is TRBJ2-7 and V is TRBV20-1; D possibly corresponds to TRBD2 (5 bases). Trimming stripped 3 bases from V and 3 bases from J, with 12 bases between. Germline V gene sequence: CDR1 DFQATT, CDR2 SNEGSKA (reference sequence). CDR3 length: 13 amino acids. Here the CDR3 DNA reads TGCAGTGCTAGTGCGCAGCGGATCTACGAGCAGTACTTC. This gives the protein CSASAQRIYEQYF.